This is a list of T cell receptor beta chains from one sample in a study of OX40 agonist ivuxolimab in advanced cancers. The data were produced by immunoSEQ multiplex PCR, yet TCRdb's version contains in-frame clones alone and is incomplete. The top ten clones hold 15% to 20% of a sample with around 20,000 clones, over 70% of them seen once. The sample in question was CD4+ or CD8+ T cells sorted from blood, obtained in a trial of the OX40 agonist ivuxolimab. These receptors were collected from an adult with an advanced solid tumor such as melanoma, head and neck, liver or kidney cancer. Each CDR3 is given with its conserved first and last residue. The D gene is left open where the match is weak.

V,J,D,CDR3
TRBV5-4,TRBJ2-3,TRBD2,CASSAPLLAGVSDTQYF
TRBV19,TRBJ2-6,-,CASSMMGSANVLTF
TRBV7-9,TRBJ2-7,-,CASSALPAGWGYEQYF
TRBV6-5,TRBJ2-7,-,CASSNDHYEQYF
TRBV27,TRBJ1-1,TRBD1,CASSLEEGANTEAFF
TRBV9,TRBJ2-2,TRBD1,CASSVGGTGMTGELFF
TRBV29-1,TRBJ2-4,-,CSVEGGQAKNIQYF
TRBV11-2,TRBJ2-7,-,CASSLDPSEQYF
TRBV6-5,TRBJ2-7,-,CASSYSIEQGSYEQYF
TRBV28,TRBJ2-3,-,CASSLLAQTTDTQYF
TRBV7-9,TRBJ2-3,-,CASQGPLLNTQYF
TRBV30,TRBJ2-3,-,CAWGTKSDTQYF
TRBV27,TRBJ2-1,TRBD2,CASSLYGTSAMDEQFF
TRBV5-6,TRBJ2-7,TRBD2,CASSQGWGLEAYEQYF
TRBV19,TRBJ2-2,-,CASSPVHTGELFF
TRBV5-6,TRBJ2-7,-,CASSLGTIHEQYF
TRBV6-1,TRBJ2-1,-,CASVKSWSSYNEQFF
TRBV6-6,TRBJ2-7,-,CASSYGSPYEQYF
TRBV19,TRBJ1-1,TRBD1,CASSPGQGMVYTEAFF
TRBV6-1,TRBJ1-4,-,CASSDPLRGATNEKLFF
TRBV29-1,TRBJ2-1,TRBD2,CSTLGRGLSNEQFF
TRBV19,TRBJ1-2,-,CASSSFTNYGYTF
TRBV27,TRBJ2-3,-,CASSYQGISTDTQYF
TRBV28,TRBJ2-3,-,CASSPRTFSTDTQYF
TRBV19,TRBJ1-2,TRBD1,CASTPDGTGPYGYTF
TRBV7-9,TRBJ1-1,-,CASSPLEILDTEAFF
TRBV7-9,TRBJ2-3,-,CASSFPSTDTQYF
TRBV5-6,TRBJ1-2,TRBD1,CASTGQGRGYGYTF
TRBV7-9,TRBJ2-5,TRBD1,CASSSPGQGGETQYF
TRBV29-1,TRBJ2-1,-,CSVEGGLQRVQFF
TRBV29-1,TRBJ2-4,TRBD1,CSVEDRTGAVLGKNIQYF
TRBV7-6,TRBJ2-1,-,CASSSWTDNEQFF
TRBV5-4,TRBJ2-5,-,CASSLSGVETQYF
TRBV6-5,TRBJ2-5,-,CASSYEAEETQYF
TRBV28,TRBJ1-2,-,CASSFPGAAVYGYTF
TRBV29-1,TRBJ2-7,-,CSVAGPLYEQYF
TRBV6-5,TRBJ1-1,-,CASSSIYGKDTEAFF
TRBV19,TRBJ2-1,-,CASSIQDYQPQFF
TRBV30,TRBJ2-6,-,CACLNGQGANVLTF
TRBV27,TRBJ2-7,TRBD2,CATRGGPGSYEQYF
TRBV29-1,TRBJ2-1,-,CSDGPGPGWNEQFF
TRBV5-6,TRBJ2-7,-,CASSLDTVVAYEQYF
TRBV30,TRBJ2-7,-,CAWGRSSYEQYF
TRBV27,TRBJ2-7,-,CASSLGGYEQYF
TRBV5-1,TRBJ2-2,-,CASSPNLVAEAGELFF
TRBV7-4,TRBJ1-2,TRBD1,CASSPLDRGPDGYTF